What follows is one T cell receptor (beta chain) and its context. What it binds is unknown. The junction and the germline gene differ at one end; a read error may be behind it. CDR3 size: 14 residues. The germline CDR1 and CDR2 sequences are MGHRA and YSYEKL. RNA was extracted from bulk tissue without any cell sorting. The data were obtained in a study of tumor and adjacent non-tumor tissue in lung cancer. Study-level points and caveats: TCR diversity was significantly greater in tumor than normal lung tissue. In normal lung, the top 100 clones were significantly more dominant than in tumor.

A modified ARM-PCR protocol with three rounds of nested PCR amplified TCRbeta. TCRdb passed the multiplex PCR reads through MiXCR, listing each CDR3 protein once. The data hold 120,000 or so distinct CDR3 sequences, with about 66% observed a single time. This receptor was taken from a man aged 25 to 40 with non-small cell lung cancer. Sequencing used lung tumor tissue. The chain has TRBV4-1 and TRBJ1-6; unclear D gene. The CDR3 spells CDSSQVPWTSPLHF. The CDR3 coding sequence is TGCGACAGCAGCCAAGTTCCATGGACTTCACCCCTCCATTTT.